Listed below are T cell receptor beta chains from one sample, sequenced in a study of OX40 agonist ivuxolimab in advanced cancers. TCRdb's table, derived via immunoSEQ multiplex PCR, lists solely in-frame clones and lacks some. The table has about 73,000 clones, 85% to 90% seen once. Sequenced here: CD4+ or CD8+ T cells sorted from blood, sampled in a trial of the OX40 agonist ivuxolimab. These receptor sequences come from an adult with an advanced solid tumor such as melanoma, head and neck, liver or kidney cancer. CDR3s include the opening cysteine and the closing phenylalanine or tryptophan. Fields, in order: D gene, V gene, J gene, CDR3 protein. A D gene is named only where the DNA matches it firmly.

D: TRBD1
V: TRBV27
J: TRBJ1-2
CDR3: CASSSGTGGVGGYTF

D: NA
V: TRBV30
J: TRBJ2-7
CDR3: CAWSVGLGRGSSYEQYF

D: TRBD1
V: TRBV28
J: TRBJ1-5
CDR3: CASSLFVTGYQPQHF

D: NA
V: TRBV6-5
J: TRBJ1-5
CDR3: CASSYHSNQPQHF

D: TRBD2
V: TRBV7-3
J: TRBJ2-7
CDR3: CASSLTGGAEQYF

D: TRBD2
V: TRBV7-6
J: TRBJ2-1
CDR3: CASSLEGGTSGIGEQFF

D: TRBD2
V: TRBV6-5
J: TRBJ2-3
CDR3: CASSERGTSTDTQYF

D: TRBD1
V: TRBV28
J: TRBJ1-5
CDR3: CASSFDRGGNQPQHF

D: NA
V: TRBV9
J: TRBJ2-1
CDR3: CASSVDSASSYNEQFF

D: NA
V: TRBV5-6
J: TRBJ2-7
CDR3: CASNRDGPYEQYF

D: NA
V: TRBV21-1
J: TRBJ1-1
CDR3: CASRQDLATIRTEAFF

D: TRBD1
V: TRBV6-1
J: TRBJ2-7
CDR3: CASSARQGPSYEQYF

D: NA
V: TRBV28
J: TRBJ2-4
CDR3: CASSGALGDIQYF

D: TRBD1
V: TRBV19
J: TRBJ2-3
CDR3: CASGDRGGMSTDTQYF

D: NA
V: TRBV5-5
J: TRBJ2-3
CDR3: CASSSGQPTDTQYF

D: NA
V: TRBV18
J: TRBJ2-2
CDR3: CASSPTGAGELFF

D: TRBD2
V: TRBV5-1
J: TRBJ2-3
CDR3: CASSYKGASGIVDTQYF

D: NA
V: TRBV7-8
J: TRBJ2-7
CDR3: CASSLGGRNEQYF

D: TRBD1
V: TRBV18
J: TRBJ1-2
CDR3: CASSPTLRDSALYGYTF

D: NA
V: TRBV4-1
J: TRBJ2-5
CDR3: CASSQVGAGFGLGTQYF

D: NA
V: TRBV5-8
J: TRBJ2-4
CDR3: CASSATERLAKNIQYF

D: TRBD1
V: TRBV6-5
J: TRBJ1-1
CDR3: CASSFSGGTEAFF

D: TRBD2
V: TRBV6-1
J: TRBJ2-7
CDR3: CASSREGSYEQYF

D: TRBD2
V: TRBV9
J: TRBJ2-7
CDR3: CASSARTSGSVEQYF

D: NA
V: TRBV29-1
J: TRBJ2-1
CDR3: CSAGGYNEQFF

D: NA
V: TRBV28
J: TRBJ2-6
CDR3: CASTYSGANVLTF

D: NA
V: TRBV30
J: TRBJ2-5
CDR3: CAWSTGMETQYF

D: TRBD1
V: TRBV5-1
J: TRBJ2-3
CDR3: CASRDRGITDTQYF

D: TRBD2
V: TRBV7-6
J: TRBJ2-5
CDR3: CASSLKPSGETQYF